The next 27 T cell receptor beta chains were all read from a single sample in a study of OX40 agonist ivuxolimab in advanced cancers. Generated by immunoSEQ multiplex PCR, the TCRdb table keeps only in-frame clones and is missing some. The sample has 70,000 to 95,000 clones; roughly 94% are singletons. The specimen was CD4+ or CD8+ T cells sorted from blood, collected in a trial of the OX40 agonist ivuxolimab. The receptors originated from an adult with an advanced solid tumor such as melanoma, head and neck, liver or kidney cancer.

The chain uses TRBV7-9 and TRBJ1-2, with 7 bases that match TRBD1. With 5 bases clipped from V and 6 bases from J, the junction kept 6 bases outside the gene matches. Germline CDR1 SEHNR, CDR2 FQNEAQ (reference sequence). CDR3 size: 13 residues. The CDR3 coding sequence is TGTGCCAGCAGCCCCCGACAGGGTGATGGCTACACCTTC. Translation gives CASSPRQGDGYTF. The full variable domain, its missing parts supplied by reference TRBV7-9 and TRBJ1-2, is DTGVSQNPRHKITKRGQNVTFRCDPISEHNRLYWYRQTLGQGPEFLTYFQNEAQLEKSRLLSDRFSAERPKGSFSTLEIQRTEQGDSAMYLCASSPRQGDGYTFGSGTRLTVV.

This chain uses TRBV5-1 with TRBJ1-2; D is undetermined. Germline CDR1 and CDR2: SGHRS and YFSETQ. The V end was cut by 0 bases, the J end by 4 bases, with 10 bases between. The CDR3 sequence is 14 residues long. CDR3 coding DNA: TGCGCCAGCAGCTTGGGGCCGGACGGCTATGGCTACACCTTC. This translates into CASSLGPDGYGYTF.

The chain couples TRBV7-6 to TRBJ1-1, with TRBD1 matching over 12 bases. The CDR3 has 14 amino acids. The junction had 4 bases not matched to a gene; V was cut back by 0 bases and J by 11 bases. Germline-derived CDR1 and CDR2 are SGHVS and FNYEAQ. Here the CDR3 reads CASSLAGTGGDAFF. The CDR3 DNA sequence: TGTGCCAGCAGCTTAGCCGGGACAGGGGGCGACGCTTTCTTT.

The chain uses TRBV7-9 and TRBJ1-1; perhaps TRBD1 as D (5 bases). The CDR3 runs 16 residues. Germline CDR1 is SEHNR and CDR2 is FQNEAQ (reference sequence). V lost 5 bases and J 1 base, leaving 17 bases between the germline ends. For the CDR3, the DNA is TGTGCCAGCAGCCCCGAGGGGACCCCCAGGAACACTGAAGCTTTCTTT. Translated, it gives CASSPEGTPRNTEAFF.

This clone occurred a few times. The DNA for the CDR3 is TGTGCCTGGAGCCCAGGGAGCAATCAGCCCCAGCATTTT. This gives the protein CAWSPGSNQPQHF. The chain employs TRBV30 and TRBJ1-5; a weak D match, TRBD1 (5 bases). There are 13 residues in the CDR3. V was clipped by 3 bases and J by 1 base, with 7 bases between them. Germline CDR1 reads GTSNPN; CDR2 reads SVGIG (reference sequence).

The V call is TRBV6-5, the J call TRBJ2-5; D is uncertain. This CDR3 is 11 amino acids long. Germline V gene lookup returns CDR1 MNHEY and CDR2 SVGAGI. The V and J ends lost 2 bases and 9 bases respectively, with 7 bases between them. The CDR3 protein is CASSYGVAQYF. In DNA, the CDR3 is TGTGCCAGCAGTTACGGGGTAGCCCAGTACTTC.

The rearrangement links TRBV28 to TRBJ2-3; D is perhaps TRBD1 or TRBD2 (5 bases each). The V and J ends lost 6 bases and 4 bases respectively, with 20 bases between them. The germline V gene encodes CDR1 MDHEN and CDR2 SYDVKM. The CDR3 has 16 residues. CDR3 coding DNA: TGTGCCAGCAGACATAAGGGACCCAGAGGAGCAGATACGCAGTATTTT. Its translation is CASRHKGPRGADTQYF.

The V gene is TRBV27, the J gene TRBJ2-1; D possibly matches TRBD1 or TRBD2 (6 bases each). This CDR3 region has 16 residues. V lost 2 bases and J 4 bases, leaving 15 bases between the germline ends. Germline V lookup: CDR1 MNHEY, CDR2 SMNVEV (reference sequence). The CDR3 DNA follows: TGTGCCAGCAGTTTAGGTATGGGGGGCCCTTACAATGAGCAGTTCTTC. This translates into CASSLGMGGPYNEQFF.

This chain uses TRBV27 with TRBJ2-1; 9 nucleotides match TRBD1. The ends lost 3 bases at V and 7 bases at J; junction bases unmatched: 10. Per germline, CDR1 MNHEY and CDR2 SMNVEV (reference sequence). This CDR3 is built from 16 residues. DNA for the CDR3: TGTGCCAGCAGTTTCTACACAGGGGGCGAATGGAATGAGCAGTTCTTC. It specifies CASSFYTGGEWNEQFF.

This chain links TRBV19 with TRBJ2-7; TRBD2 matches at 7 bases. The germline V gene has CDR1 LNHDA and CDR2 SQIVND (reference sequence). V was clipped by 9 bases and J by 0 bases; unmatched bases: 8. The CDR3 extends over 14 amino acids. Here the CDR3 reads CASGGSESSYEQYF. CDR3 DNA sequence: TGTGCCAGCGGGGGGAGTGAGAGCTCCTACGAGCAGTACTTC.

The V call is TRBV2, the J call TRBJ2-5, with D unresolved. Germline lookup yields CDR1 SNHLY and CDR2 FYNNEI. Trimming removed 7 bases from V and 0 bases from J, with 9 bases in between. This CDR3 spans 13 amino acids. The chain's CDR3 is CASILTDQETQYF. The DNA of the CDR3 is TGTGCCAGCATTCTCACAGACCAAGAGACCCAGTACTTC.

CDR3 loop: CASITLRTAGVEAFF. In DNA, the CDR3 is TGTGCCAGCATTACGTTGCGCACGGCAGGGGTTGAAGCTTTCTTT. The genes are TRBV6-5 and TRBJ1-1; D possibly corresponds to TRBD1 (6 bases). The CDR3 runs 15 residues. In germline, CDR1 is MNHEY, CDR2 SVGAGI. Trimming took off 7 bases at V and 7 bases at J, with 22 bases between the two ends.

In regard to this clone: An end of the junction does not agree with germline; a read error may underlie this. V gene TRBV20-1 combines with J gene TRBJ2-7; D is ambiguous. There are 11 residues in the CDR3. The germline gives CDR1 DFQATT, CDR2 SNEGSKA (reference sequence). This CDR3 reads CSARDLDQLRF. CDR3 sequence (DNA): TGCAGTGCTAGAGATCTGGACCAACTCAGGTTC.

The gene calls are TRBV6-5 and TRBJ2-1, with 9 nucleotides matching TRBD1. V lost 2 bases to trimming and J lost 8 bases; unmatched junction nucleotides: 7. CDR1 and CDR2 (germline): MNHEY, SVGAGI. The CDR3 sequence is 15 residues long. The DNA of the CDR3 is TGTGCCAGCAGTTACGGGGACAGGGTTAACGATGAGCAGTTCTTC. Translated: CASSYGDRVNDEQFF.

The rearrangement uses TRBV27 and TRBJ2-7; D call uncertain. This CDR3 is built from 12 residues. CDR1 and CDR2 from the germline V gene are MNHEY and SMNVEV (reference sequence). V dropped 0 bases and J dropped 6 bases, with 6 bases sitting between them. This CDR3 reads CASSLSGSEQYF. The CDR3 DNA reads TGTGCCAGCAGTTTATCGGGATCCGAGCAGTACTTC.

This chain links TRBV29-1 with TRBJ2-7; 9 bases line up with TRBD1. This CDR3 has 12 amino acids. Germline V gene lookup returns CDR1 SQVTM and CDR2 ANQGSEA. V gave up 4 bases and J gave up 4 bases; unmatched junction bases: 2. The CDR3 nucleotides read TGCAGCGTTGGGGACAGGGAGTACGAGCAGTACTTC. Translated: CSVGDREYEQYF.

This rearrangement joins TRBV7-9 to TRBJ2-7; no definite D call. Germline V CDR1 and CDR2: SEHNR, FQNEAQ (reference sequence). Trimming left V 5 bases short and J 0 bases short, with 8 bases between. The CDR3 is made up of 13 amino acids. CDR3 nucleotides: TGTGCCAGCAGCCCCCGGATCTCCTACGAGCAGTACTTC. It encodes CASSPRISYEQYF. The full variable domain, completed using reference TRBV7-9 and TRBJ2-7, is DTGVSQNPRHKITKRGQNVTFRCDPISEHNRLYWYRQTLGQGPEFLTYFQNEAQLEKSRLLSDRFSAERPKGSFSTLEIQRTEQGDSAMYLCASSPRISYEQYFGPGTRLTVT.

The V and J genes are TRBV19 and TRBJ1-5; D is ambiguous. Germline values: CDR1 LNHDA, CDR2 SQIVND (reference sequence). The V and J ends lost 3 bases and 2 bases respectively, with 2 bases between them. The CDR3 runs to 12 residues. The CDR3 DNA is TGTGCCAGTAGTATGGGCAATCAGCCCCAGCATTTT. Residues: CASSMGNQPQHF.

CDR3 region: CASSSPGRGYNQPQHF. As DNA, the CDR3 is TGTGCCAGCAGTTCCCCCGGCAGGGGGTATAATCAGCCCCAGCATTTT. The rearrangement uses TRBV28 and TRBJ1-5; 7 positions match TRBD1. This CDR3 has 16 residues. Unmatched junction bases numbered 10, after V lost 4 bases and J lost 4 bases. The V gene's germline CDR1 is MDHEN and CDR2 SYDVKM.

The rearrangement links TRBV19 to TRBJ2-1, with D hard to call. This CDR3 is 14 amino acids long. V lost 5 bases and J lost 0, with 8 bases in between. Germline values: CDR1 LNHDA, CDR2 SQIVND (reference sequence). The CDR3 bases are TGTGCCAGTAGTGTTCTGAGCTCCTACAATGAGCAGTTCTTC. This translates into CASSVLSSYNEQFF.

The chain couples TRBV7-6 to TRBJ2-2; D is perhaps TRBD2 (6 bases). Germline V CDR1 and CDR2: SGHVS, FNYEAQ. V lost 3 bases and J lost 2, with 16 bases in between. The CDR3 is 17 amino acids. CDR3 residues: CASSLSRAGPNTGELFF. The CDR3 bases are TGTGCCAGCAGCTTGTCGAGGGCGGGACCTAACACCGGGGAGCTGTTTTTT.

The rearrangement links TRBV13 to TRBJ2-2, with D maybe TRBD2 (5 bases). V was clipped by 5 bases and J by 2 bases, with 9 bases between them. Germline V gene sequence: CDR1 PRHDT, CDR2 FYEKMQ (reference sequence). This CDR3 is 14 amino acids long. For the CDR3, the DNA is TGTGCCAGCAGCAGCGGACTTAACACCGGGGAGCTGTTTTTT. Residues: CASSSGLNTGELFF.

This clone was observed a single time. The V call is TRBV12-5, the J call TRBJ2-7; D possibly matches TRBD1 or TRBD2 (6 bases each). The germline gives CDR1 LGHNT, CDR2 FRNRAP. The CDR3 has 14 amino acids. Trimming took off 6 bases at V and 0 bases at J, with 12 bases between the two ends. The CDR3 region has the DNA TGTGCTAGTGGGGCGGGACACAACTCCTACGAGCAGTACTTC. This gives the protein CASGAGHNSYEQYF.

This clone has only one observation. V gene TRBV7-9 combines with J gene TRBJ2-1, with D possibly being TRBD2 (5 bases). CDR1 and CDR2 from the germline V gene are SEHNR and FQNEAQ (reference sequence). This CDR3 spans 12 amino acids. V was shortened by 1 base and J by 7 bases, with 5 bases between the two germline ends. The CDR3 region is CASSLGENEQFF. CDR3 DNA sequence: TGTGCCAGCAGCTTAGGGGAGAATGAGCAGTTCTTC.

The chain has TRBV28 and TRBJ2-5; perhaps D is TRBD1 or TRBD2 (5 bases each). The CDR3 totals 17 residues. CDR1 and CDR2 from the germline V gene are MDHEN and SYDVKM. V was clipped by 6 bases and J by 1 base, with 21 bases between them. For the CDR3, the DNA is TGTGCCAGCAGCGCCAATGGGGGTACGGGGTTCCAAGAGACCCAGTACTTC. This gives the protein CASSANGGTGFQETQYF.

The chain combines TRBV28 with TRBJ2-1; 8 bases align to TRBD2. Germline V gene data show CDR1 as MDHEN and CDR2 as SYDVKM. This CDR3 spans 15 amino acids. The junction had 11 bases not matched to a gene; V was cut back by 4 bases and J by 9 bases. This CDR3 reads CASSSLADYEREQFF. The CDR3, as DNA: TGTGCCAGCAGTTCACTAGCGGACTACGAACGTGAGCAGTTCTTC.

The chain combines TRBV7-2 with TRBJ2-3; D is possibly TRBD2 (6 bases). Deletions cut 1 base from V and 1 base from J, with 12 bases between. The CDR3 runs to 16 residues. Germline V CDR1 and CDR2: SGHTA, FQGNSA. CDR3 DNA sequence: TGTGCCAGCAGCTTAGTGGGCGAGCGGGGCACAGATACGCAGTATTTT. Protein product: CASSLVGERGTDTQYF.